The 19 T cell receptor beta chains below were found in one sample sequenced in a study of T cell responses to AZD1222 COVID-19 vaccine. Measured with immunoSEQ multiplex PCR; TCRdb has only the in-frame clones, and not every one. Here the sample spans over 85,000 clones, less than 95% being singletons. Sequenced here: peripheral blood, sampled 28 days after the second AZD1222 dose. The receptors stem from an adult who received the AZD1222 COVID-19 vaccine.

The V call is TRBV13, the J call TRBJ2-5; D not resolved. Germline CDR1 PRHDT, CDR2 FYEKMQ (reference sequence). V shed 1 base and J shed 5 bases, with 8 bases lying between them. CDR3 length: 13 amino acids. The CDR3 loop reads CASSLEFRETQYF. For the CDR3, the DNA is TGTGCCAGCAGCTTAGAGTTCAGGGAGACCCAGTACTTC.

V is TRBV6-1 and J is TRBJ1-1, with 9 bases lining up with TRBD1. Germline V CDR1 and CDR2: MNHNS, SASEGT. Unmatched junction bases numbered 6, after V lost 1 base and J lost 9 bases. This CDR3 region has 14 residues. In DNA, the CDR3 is TGTGCCAGCAGTGAAGTGGGACAGGGTTCTCAAGCTTTCTTT. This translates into CASSEVGQGSQAFF.

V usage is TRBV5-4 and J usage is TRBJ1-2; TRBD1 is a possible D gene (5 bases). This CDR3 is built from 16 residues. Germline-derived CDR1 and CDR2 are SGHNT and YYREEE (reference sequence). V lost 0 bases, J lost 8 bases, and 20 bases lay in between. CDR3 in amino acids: CASSLGQHRGAFGYTF. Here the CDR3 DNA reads TGTGCCAGCAGCTTGGGACAGCACCGAGGGGCCTTCGGCTACACCTTC.

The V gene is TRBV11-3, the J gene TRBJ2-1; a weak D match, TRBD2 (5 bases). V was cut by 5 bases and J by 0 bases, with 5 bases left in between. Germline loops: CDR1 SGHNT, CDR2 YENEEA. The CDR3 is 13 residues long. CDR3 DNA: TGTGCCAGCAGCGGGAGCTCCTACAATGAGCAGTTCTTC. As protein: CASSGSSYNEQFF.

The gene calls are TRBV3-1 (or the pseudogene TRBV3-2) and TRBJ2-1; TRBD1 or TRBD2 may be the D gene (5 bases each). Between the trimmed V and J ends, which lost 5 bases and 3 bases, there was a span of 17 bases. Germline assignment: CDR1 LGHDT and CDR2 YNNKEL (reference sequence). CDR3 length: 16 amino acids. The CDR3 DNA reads TGTGCCAGCAGCATACGGGCTGGGGGTTTCTACAATGAGCAGTTCTTC. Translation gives CASSIRAGGFYNEQFF.

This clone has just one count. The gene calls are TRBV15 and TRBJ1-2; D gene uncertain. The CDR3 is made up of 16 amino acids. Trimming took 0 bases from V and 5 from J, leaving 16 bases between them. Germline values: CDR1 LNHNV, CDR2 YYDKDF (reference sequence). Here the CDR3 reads CATSREAKSPYYGYTF. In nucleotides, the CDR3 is TGTGCCACCAGCAGAGAGGCGAAGAGTCCTTATTATGGCTACACCTTC.

The chain's CDR3 is CASSATGTYTGELFF. The DNA for the CDR3 is TGTGCCAGCTCAGCGACAGGTACCTACACCGGGGAGCTGTTTTTT. The chain carries TRBV18 and TRBJ2-2; D possibly corresponds to TRBD1 (6 bases). Trimming removed 5 bases at V and 3 bases at J, with 13 bases between. The V gene's germline CDR1 is KGHSH and CDR2 LQKENI. This CDR3 spans 15 amino acids.

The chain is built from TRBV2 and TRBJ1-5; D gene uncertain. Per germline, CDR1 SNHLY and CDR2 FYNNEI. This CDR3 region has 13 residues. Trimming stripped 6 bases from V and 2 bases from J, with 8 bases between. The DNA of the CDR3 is TGTGCCAGCAGGGTACTTCGCAATCAGCCCCAGCATTTT. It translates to CASRVLRNQPQHF.

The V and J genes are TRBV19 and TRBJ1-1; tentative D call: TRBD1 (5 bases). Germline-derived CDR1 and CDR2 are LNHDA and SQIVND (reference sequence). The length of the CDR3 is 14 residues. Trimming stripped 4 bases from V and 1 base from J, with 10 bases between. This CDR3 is CASSRAGTNTEAFF. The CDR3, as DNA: TGTGCCAGTAGTAGAGCAGGGACGAACACTGAAGCTTTCTTT.

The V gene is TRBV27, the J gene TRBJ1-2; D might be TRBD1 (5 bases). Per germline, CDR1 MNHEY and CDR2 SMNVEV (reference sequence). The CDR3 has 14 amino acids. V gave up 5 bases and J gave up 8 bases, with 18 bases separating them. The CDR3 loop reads CASSPGRGIGGYTF. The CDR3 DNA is TGTGCCAGCAGTCCGGGCCGGGGCATCGGCGGCTACACCTTC.

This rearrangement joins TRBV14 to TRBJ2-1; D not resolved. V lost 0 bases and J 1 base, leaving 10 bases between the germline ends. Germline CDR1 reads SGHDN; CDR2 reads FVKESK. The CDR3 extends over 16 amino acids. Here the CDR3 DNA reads TGTGCCAGCAGCCAAGATCCAGGATCATCCTACAATGAGCAGTTCTTC. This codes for CASSQDPGSSYNEQFF.

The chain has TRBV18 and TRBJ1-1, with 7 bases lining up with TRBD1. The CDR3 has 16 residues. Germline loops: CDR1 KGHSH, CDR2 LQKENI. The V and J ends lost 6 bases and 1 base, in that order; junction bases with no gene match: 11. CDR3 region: CASSFTAGTANTEAFF. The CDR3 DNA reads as TGTGCCAGCTCCTTTACGGCGGGGACAGCGAACACTGAAGCTTTCTTT.

The CDR3 coding sequence is TGTGCCAGCAGTTATAGAACCGGGGAGCTGTTTTTT. It translates to CASSYRTGELFF. This chain uses TRBV6-6 with TRBJ2-2; D unclear. Germline CDR1 and CDR2: MNHNY and SVGAGI (reference sequence). V shed 3 bases and J shed 5 bases, with 4 bases lying between them. This CDR3 region has 12 residues.

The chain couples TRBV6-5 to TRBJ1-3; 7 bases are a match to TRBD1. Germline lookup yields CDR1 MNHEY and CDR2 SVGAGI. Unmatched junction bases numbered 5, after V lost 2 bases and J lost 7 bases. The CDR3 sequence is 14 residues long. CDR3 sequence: CASSYTRGGNTIYF. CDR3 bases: TGTGCCAGCAGTTACACCAGGGGGGGGAACACCATATATTTT.

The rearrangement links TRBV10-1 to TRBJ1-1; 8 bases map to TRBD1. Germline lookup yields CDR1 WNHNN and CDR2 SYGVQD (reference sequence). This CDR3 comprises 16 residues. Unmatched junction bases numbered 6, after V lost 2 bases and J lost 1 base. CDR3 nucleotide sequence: TGCGCCAGCAGTGAGAGTACCGGGACAGGGAACACTGAAGCTTTCTTT. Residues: CASSESTGTGNTEAFF.

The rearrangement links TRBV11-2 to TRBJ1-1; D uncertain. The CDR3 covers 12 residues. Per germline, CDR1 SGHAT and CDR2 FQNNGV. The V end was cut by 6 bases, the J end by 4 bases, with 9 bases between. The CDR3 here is CASSSSATEAFF. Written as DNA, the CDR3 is TGTGCCAGCAGTTCATCTGCCACTGAAGCTTTCTTT.

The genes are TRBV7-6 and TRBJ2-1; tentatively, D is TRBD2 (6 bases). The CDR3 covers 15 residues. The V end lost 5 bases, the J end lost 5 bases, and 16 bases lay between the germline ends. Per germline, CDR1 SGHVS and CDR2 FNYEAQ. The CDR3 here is CASSQTGVFNNEQFF. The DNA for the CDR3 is TGTGCCAGCAGCCAGACGGGAGTCTTTAACAATGAGCAGTTCTTC.

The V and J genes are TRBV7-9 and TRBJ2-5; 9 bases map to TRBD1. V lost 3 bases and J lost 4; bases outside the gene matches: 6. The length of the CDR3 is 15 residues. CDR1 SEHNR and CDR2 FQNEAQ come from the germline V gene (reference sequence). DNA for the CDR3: TGTGCCAGCAGCTTCTACGGACAGGGGAGAGAGACCCAGTACTTC. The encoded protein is CASSFYGQGRETQYF.

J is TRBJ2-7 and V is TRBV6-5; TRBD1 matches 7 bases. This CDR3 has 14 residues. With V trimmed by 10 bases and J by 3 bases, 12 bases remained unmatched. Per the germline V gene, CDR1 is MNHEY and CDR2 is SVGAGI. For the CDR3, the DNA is TGTGCCACCAGCCCGGGACAGACTAACTACGAGCAGTACTTC. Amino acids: CATSPGQTNYEQYF.